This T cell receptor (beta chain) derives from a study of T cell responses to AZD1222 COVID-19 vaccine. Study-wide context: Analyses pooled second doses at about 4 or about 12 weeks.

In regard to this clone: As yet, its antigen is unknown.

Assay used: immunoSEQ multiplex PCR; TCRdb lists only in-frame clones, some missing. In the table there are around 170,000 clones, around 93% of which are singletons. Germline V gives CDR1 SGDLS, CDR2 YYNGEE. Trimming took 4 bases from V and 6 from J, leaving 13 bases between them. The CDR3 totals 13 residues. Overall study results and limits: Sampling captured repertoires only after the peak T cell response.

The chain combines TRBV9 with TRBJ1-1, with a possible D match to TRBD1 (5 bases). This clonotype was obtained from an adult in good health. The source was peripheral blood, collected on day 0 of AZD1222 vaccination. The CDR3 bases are TGTGCCAGCAGCTTATCTGCAGGGTCTGAAGCTTTCTTT. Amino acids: CASSLSAGSEAFF.